This is a list of T cell receptor beta chains from one sample in a study of human T cells and chemical hapten exposure. MiXCR, run by TCRdb on the RACE reads, gives a single entry per CDR3 protein. The sample holds approximately 370,000 distinct CDR3 sequences, around 5.5% seen once. This specimen was whole blood, taken in connection with sensitization to the hapten diphenylcyclopropenone (DPC). The receptors were gathered from a young woman with alopecia areata. Some clones in this sample may be carry-over from other donors' samples. The CDR3 runs from the conserved cysteine through the conserved F or W. The D gene is left open where the match is weak. Size is omitted from some rows. Given values are once, few, many or a class for expanded clones.

abundance: many; v_gene: TRBV7-8; d_gene: NA; j_gene: TRBJ1-6; CDR3aa: CASSRDSPLHF; CDR3nt: TGTGCCAGCAGCCGAGATTCACCCCTCCACTTT
abundance: NA; v_gene: TRBV12-3/TRBV12-4; d_gene: NA; j_gene: TRBJ1-5; CDR3aa: CASRGQGGKQPQHF; CDR3nt: TGTGCCAGCCGAGGACAAGGCGGTAAACAGCCCCAGCATTTT
abundance: many; v_gene: TRBV11-2; d_gene: TRBD2; j_gene: TRBJ2-3; CDR3aa: CASSSRGGGTDTQYF; CDR3nt: TGTGCCAGCAGCTCACGGGGGGGCGGTACAGATACGCAGTATTTT
abundance: NA; v_gene: TRBV27; d_gene: NA; j_gene: TRBJ2-2; CDR3aa: CASSLTWGNTGELFF; CDR3nt: TGTGCCAGCAGTTTAACGTGGGGCAACACCGGGGAGCTGTTTTTT
abundance: NA; v_gene: TRBV4-1; d_gene: NA; j_gene: TRBJ1-4; CDR3aa: CASSKVVQGWANEKLFF; CDR3nt: TGCGCCAGCAGCAAAGTCGTCCAGGGGTGGGCTAATGAAAAACTGTTTTTT
abundance: many; v_gene: TRBV15; d_gene: NA; j_gene: TRBJ1-6; CDR3aa: CATSRGQESSYNSPLHF; CDR3nt: TGTGCCACCAGCAGAGGACAGGAGAGCTCCTATAATTCACCCCTCCACTTT
abundance: few; v_gene: TRBV7-2; d_gene: NA; j_gene: TRBJ2-1; CDR3aa: CASSSINEQFF; CDR3nt: TGTGCCAGCAGCTCGATCAATGAGCAGTTCTTC
abundance: many; v_gene: TRBV7-9; d_gene: NA; j_gene: TRBJ2-3; CDR3aa: CASSPLADTQYF; CDR3nt: TGTGCCAGCAGCCCCTTAGCAGATACGCAGTATTTT
abundance: NA; v_gene: TRBV2; d_gene: NA; j_gene: TRBJ1-5; CDR3aa: CASSGRSIKGEHF; CDR3nt: TGTGCCAGCAGTGGGAGATCAATCAAGGGGGAGCATTTT
abundance: few; v_gene: TRBV28; d_gene: TRBD1; j_gene: TRBJ1-1; CDR3aa: CASSFMGQEAFF; CDR3nt: TGTGCCAGCAGTTTTATGGGACAGGAAGCTTTCTTT
abundance: NA; v_gene: TRBV12-5; d_gene: NA; j_gene: TRBJ2-2; CDR3aa: CASGFTASEVTGELFF; CDR3nt: TGTGCTAGTGGTTTTACAGCTTCAGAGGTCACCGGGGAGCTGTTTTTT
abundance: NA; v_gene: TRBV6-2/TRBV6-3; d_gene: NA; j_gene: TRBJ2-6; CDR3aa: CASSPWTDLRSGANVLTF; CDR3nt: TGTGCCAGCAGTCCGTGGACAGACCTCCGCTCTGGGGCCAACGTCCTGACTTTC
abundance: many; v_gene: TRBV20-1; d_gene: TRBD2; j_gene: TRBJ2-1; CDR3aa: CSARPTSGGWNEQFF; CDR3nt: TGCAGTGCTAGACCTACTAGCGGGGGGTGGAATGAGCAGTTCTTC
abundance: many; v_gene: TRBV12-3/TRBV12-4; d_gene: NA; j_gene: TRBJ2-7; CDR3aa: CASRRRGDSYEQYF; CDR3nt: TGTGCCAGCAGAAGGAGGGGAGACTCCTACGAGCAGTACTTC
abundance: few; v_gene: TRBV12-3/TRBV12-4; d_gene: NA; j_gene: TRBJ1-5; CDR3aa: CASTNYSNQPQHF; CDR3nt: TGTGCCAGCACCAATTATAGCAATCAGCCCCAGCATTTT
abundance: many; v_gene: TRBV10-3; d_gene: NA; j_gene: TRBJ1-3; CDR3aa: CAISESTGERRNTIYF; CDR3nt: TGTGCCATCAGTGAGTCGACCGGGGAAAGGAGAAACACCATATATTTT
abundance: many; v_gene: TRBV7-9; d_gene: NA; j_gene: TRBJ1-4; CDR3aa: CASSYTANEKLFF; CDR3nt: TGTGCCAGCAGCTATACAGCTAATGAAAAACTGTTTTTT
abundance: few; v_gene: TRBV10-3; d_gene: TRBD1; j_gene: TRBJ2-7; CDR3aa: CAISEGYGTGGGYEQYF; CDR3nt: TGTGCCATCAGTGAGGGTTACGGGACAGGGGGCGGCTACGAGCAGTACTTC